This T cell receptor (beta chain) was recovered during a study of shared T cell receptors in the human thymus. Profiling relied on immunoSEQ multiplex PCR, and the TCRdb table lists in-frame clones only, not all of them. The data contain roughly 710,000 clones, roughly 88% of them singletons. The CDR3 is made up of 15 amino acids. In germline, CDR1 is SQVTM, CDR2 ANQGSEA. After removal of 3 bases from V and 5 bases from J, the junction contained 11 bases not matched to a gene. These data were also reused for a study on human thymus T cells.

V usage is TRBV29-1 and J usage is TRBJ1-1; 8 nucleotides line up with TRBD1. Sample: thymocytes. The source of this sequence is a girl under three years old with a congenital heart defect. CDR3 residues: CSVEGRQGKNTEAFF. In DNA form, the CDR3 reads TGCAGCGTTGAGGGTAGACAGGGGAAGAATACTGAAGCTTTCTTT. The whole variable domain, filled in from reference TRBV29-1 and TRBJ1-1, reads SAVISQKPSRDICQRGTSLTIQCQVDSQVTMMFWYRQQPGQSLTLIATANQGSEATYESGFVIDKFPISRPNLTFSTLTVSNMSPEDSSIYLCSVEGRQGKNTEAFFGQGTRLTVV.